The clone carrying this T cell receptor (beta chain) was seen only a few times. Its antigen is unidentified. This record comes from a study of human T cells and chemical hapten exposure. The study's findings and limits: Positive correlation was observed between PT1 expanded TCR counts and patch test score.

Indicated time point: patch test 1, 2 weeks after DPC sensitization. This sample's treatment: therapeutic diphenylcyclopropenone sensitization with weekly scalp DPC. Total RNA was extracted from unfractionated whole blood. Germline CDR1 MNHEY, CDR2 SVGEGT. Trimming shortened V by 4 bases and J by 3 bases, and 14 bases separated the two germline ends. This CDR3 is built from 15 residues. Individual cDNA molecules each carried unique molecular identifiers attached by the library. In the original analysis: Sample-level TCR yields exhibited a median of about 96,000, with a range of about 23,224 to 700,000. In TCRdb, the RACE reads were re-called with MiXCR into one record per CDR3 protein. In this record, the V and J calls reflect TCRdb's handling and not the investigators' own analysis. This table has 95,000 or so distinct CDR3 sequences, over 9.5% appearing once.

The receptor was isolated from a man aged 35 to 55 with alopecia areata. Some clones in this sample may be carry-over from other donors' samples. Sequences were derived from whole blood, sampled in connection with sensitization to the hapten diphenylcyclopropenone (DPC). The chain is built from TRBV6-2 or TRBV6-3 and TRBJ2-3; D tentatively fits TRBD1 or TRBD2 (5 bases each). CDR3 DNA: TGTGCCAGCAGTTTCGGTCCCGAGGGGACAGATACGCAGTATTTT. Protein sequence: CASSFGPEGTDTQYF.